Included here is one T cell receptor beta chain sequence, with context. The assay was immunoSEQ multiplex PCR, and TCRdb's table has in-frame clones only and misses some. The sample lists around 200,000 clones, more than 80% occurring once. The sample belongs to a study of blood T cell repertoires in COVID-19. Study overall: From the United States, Italy and Spain came samples of acute and convalescent COVID-19.

The CDR3 spans 14 residues. Germline assignment: CDR1 MNHNY and CDR2 SVGAGI (reference sequence). Trimming shortened V by 4 bases and J by 3 bases, and 10 bases separated the two germline ends. Material for sequencing was PBMCs or T cells enriched from blood (not recorded which). This chain joins TRBV6-6 and TRBJ1-5, with no clear D. This clonotype was sampled from a man younger than 40 who had recovered from COVID-19. CDR3 nucleotides: TGTGCCAGCAGTTCCAGGCAGCACAATCAGCCCCAGCATTTT. It codes for CASSSRQHNQPQHF.